This entry lists 13 T cell receptor beta chains sequenced from one sample in a study of blood T cells in healthy people across ages. A J-beta primer mix and a sample-barcoded 5' primer were used in a second PCR of roughly 6 to 11 cycles. TCRdb called the 5' RACE reads again in MiXCR, with one record for every CDR3 protein. Of roughly 500,000 distinct CDR3 sequences detected, 25% to 30% appear once; the ten largest clones hold about a fifth. Sequenced material: blood. The receptors come from a woman aged 70 to 79 in good health.

This clonotype came up many times. The rearrangement joins TRBV5-5 to TRBJ1-1; perhaps TRBD1 as D (5 bases). Trimming removed 4 bases from V and 8 bases from J, with 18 bases in between. The CDR3 extends over 14 amino acids. Germline-derived CDR1 and CDR2 are SGHKS and YYEKEE (reference sequence). CDR3 loop: CASSPSTQVLEAFF. CDR3 sequence (DNA): TGTGCCAGCAGCCCGTCAACACAGGTCCTCGAAGCTTTCTTT.

This chain links TRBV19 with TRBJ1-1; D gene ambiguous. The CDR3 is 14 residues long. CDR1 LNHDA and CDR2 SQIVND come from the germline V gene (reference sequence). Trimming pared 3 bases from V and 4 bases from J, leaving 12 bases between. DNA for the CDR3: TGTGCCAGTAGTATTGGGTCAGTACCCACTGAAGCTTTCTTT. This sequence encodes CASSIGSVPTEAFF.

In its sample, this clonotype was seen a few times. The chain recombines TRBV15 with TRBJ2-3, with 9 bases matching TRBD1. The CDR3 runs to 14 residues. V was clipped by 5 bases and J by 4 bases; unmatched bases: 4. Germline assignment: CDR1 LNHNV and CDR2 YYDKDF (reference sequence). The CDR3 bases are TGTGCCACCAGCTACAGGGGGCGGGCAGATACGCAGTATTTT. It is translated as CATSYRGRADTQYF.

The V gene is TRBV4-3, the J gene TRBJ1-1; D ambiguous. The V gene's germline CDR1 is LGHNA and CDR2 YSLEER. This CDR3 region has 16 residues. V was shortened by 5 bases and J by 1 base, with 17 bases between the two germline ends. The CDR3 coding sequence is TGCGCCAGCAGCACAGAGGTAGGAGTCAGGAACACTGAAGCTTTCTTT. Encoded protein: CASSTEVGVRNTEAFF.

The V call is TRBV5-1, the J call TRBJ2-5; 7 bases are shared with TRBD1. The DNA matches TRBJ2-7 better at its end, which makes the J call doubtful. Germline loops: CDR1 SGHRS, CDR2 YFSETQ. This CDR3 region has 13 residues. CDR3 bases: TGCGCCAGCAGGAGGGACAGTAAAGGCGAGCAGTACTTC. Its protein is CASRRDSKGEQYF.

This clonotype was counted only a few times. The chain joins TRBV3-1 to TRBJ2-3, with D unresolved. With 0 bases removed from V and 6 bases from J, the gap between germline ends came to 7 bases. The V gene's germline CDR1 is LGHDT and CDR2 YNNKEL (reference sequence). The CDR3 totals 13 residues. CDR3 nucleotides: TGTGCCAGCAGCCAAGAGAAGAGGGATACGCAGTATTTT. Translating gives CASSQEKRDTQYF.

The CDR3 sequence is CACSGSGANVLTF. In nucleotides, the CDR3 is TGTGCCTGCTCAGGCTCTGGGGCCAACGTCCTGACTTTC. The chain has TRBV25-1 and TRBJ2-6; D gene ambiguous. CDR3 length: 13 residues. Germline-derived CDR1 and CDR2 are MGHDK and SYGVNS. Deletions cut 11 bases from V and 0 bases from J, with 8 bases between.

Comments on this clonotype: The germline gene is not matched at one end of the junction; a read error may be the cause. The chain carries TRBV15 and TRBJ2-1; 13 bases align to TRBD2. Germline-derived CDR1 and CDR2 are LNHNV and YYDKDF (reference sequence). This CDR3 comprises 18 residues. The CDR3 loop is CATSTTSGGRSSYNEQFF. The CDR3 DNA reads as TGTGCTACCAGCACGACTAGCGGGGGGAGAAGCTCCTACAATGAGCAGTTCTTC.

A few counts support this clonotype. The junction departs from the called germline gene at one end, perhaps through a read error. The chain employs TRBV18 and TRBJ1-1; 9 bases are shared with TRBD1. This CDR3 is built from 15 residues. Germline V gene lookup returns CDR1 KGHSH and CDR2 LQKENI. The CDR3 loop reads CASSPDRGTNIEAFF. CDR3 sequence (DNA): TGTGCCAGCTCACCCGACAGGGGGACGAACATTGAAGCTTTCTTT.

This clonotype was seen a few times. The chain has TRBV21-1 and TRBJ1-2; the D segment call TRBD1 is taken from the table without a DNA check. TRBV21-1 is a listed pseudogene. This CDR3 comprises 13 residues. The CDR3 here is CASRKDRARGYTF. For the CDR3, the DNA is TGTGCCAGCAGGAAGGACAGGGCCCGAGGCTACACCTTC.

The chain carries TRBV4-3 and TRBJ2-7; TRBD1 matches at 9 bases. The DNA end favors TRBJ2-1, so the J call may be wrong. Per the germline V gene, CDR1 is LGHNA and CDR2 is YSLEER. The CDR3 totals 15 residues. The CDR3 region is CASSPEGTGLVKQFF. In nucleotides, the CDR3 is TGCGCCAGCAGCCCCGAAGGGACAGGGTTAGTGAAGCAGTTCTTC.

This clonotype was recorded a few times. The chain joins TRBV12-3 or TRBV12-4 to TRBJ2-2, with 7 bases lining up with TRBD1. The CDR3 consists of 15 residues. V trimming: 4 bases; J trimming: 2 bases; junction bases outside the gene matches: 4. CDR3 region: CASSSRGLNTGELFF. CDR3 coding DNA: TGTGCCAGCAGTTCCAGGGGGTTAAACACCGGGGAGCTGTTTTTT.

The chain has TRBV5-1 and TRBJ1-1, with D possibly TRBD1 on 5 matching bases. This CDR3 spans 14 amino acids. CDR1 is SGHRS and CDR2 is YFSETQ in the germline V gene. With 4 bases removed from V and 8 bases from J, the gap between germline ends came to 18 bases. CDR3 bases: TGCGCCAGCAGCAAGAGCCGGGACGTCTCAGAAGCTTTCTTT. This codes for CASSKSRDVSEAFF.